The 3 T cell receptor beta chains given below trace back to one sample, sequenced in a study of lymphopenia after photon versus proton radiotherapy. Produced via immunoSEQ multiplex PCR; TCRdb's table is partial and in-frame only. Of tens of thousands of clones in the sample, approximately 82% are singletons; the top ten hold 29%. The material was peripheral blood, obtained from a patient treated with photon-based radiotherapy. These receptors were taken from a middle-aged man with gastric cancer.

The J gene is TRBJ2-2, the V gene TRBV10-3; possibly TRBD1 or TRBD2 for D (6 bases each). Trimming took off 2 bases at V and 3 bases at J, with 19 bases between the two ends. CDR1 and CDR2 (germline): ENHRY, SYGVKD. The length of the CDR3 is 18 residues. CDR3 residues: CAISEPRGVFSDTGELFF. The CDR3 DNA follows: TGTGCCATCAGTGAGCCGAGGGGGGTTTTCAGTGACACCGGGGAGCTGTTTTTT.

J is TRBJ2-1 and V is TRBV2; 10 bases align to TRBD2. Germline loops: CDR1 SNHLY, CDR2 FYNNEI. Trimming at V came to 6 bases and at J to 15 bases, leaving 5 bases not matched to a gene. CDR3 length equals 11 residues. The CDR3 reads CASRAGGGLFF. The CDR3 nucleotides are TGTGCCAGCAGAGCGGGAGGGGGACTGTTCTTC.

The chain has TRBV29-1 and TRBJ1-1; D not certain. Germline CDR1 is SQVTM and CDR2 is ANQGSEA. The CDR3 totals 13 residues. Trimming pared 0 bases from V and 8 bases from J, leaving 13 bases between. This chain's CDR3 is CSVEDLRDREAFF. CDR3 in DNA: TGCAGCGTTGAAGATCTTCGGGATAGGGAAGCTTTCTTT.